A selection of T cell receptor beta chains follows, all from one sample in a study of T-cell reconstitution after alpha-beta-depleted transplantation in children. TCRdb itself ran the PCR reads through MiXCR, one entry per CDR3 protein. The table has more than 250,000 distinct CDR3 sequences, about a tenth seen once; the top ten hold over 9%. Sequenced here: PBMCs from the stem cell graft donor, sampled from the stem cell graft. These receptors all come from a human donor who donated a stem cell graft to a child with SCID. Each CDR3 is given with its conserved first and last residue. The D gene is left open where the match is weak. Not every row has a clone size; where given, it reads once, few, many or a size class.

d_call clone_size j_call v_call cdr3_nt cdr3_aa
. many TRBJ2-4 TRBV14 TGTGCCAGCAGCCAAGATCCGAACATTCAGTACTTC CASSQDPNIQYF
TRBD1 few TRBJ1-2 TRBV9 TGTGCCAGCAGCAGACAGGGTTTAGATGGCTACACCTTC CASSRQGLDGYTF
. once TRBJ1-1 TRBV11-2 TGTGCCAGCAGCTCACAGGGAAGTGGCACTGAAGCTTTCTTT CASSSQGSGTEAFF
. many TRBJ1-3 TRBV20-1 TGCAGTGCTAGCTATGGAAACACCATATATTTT CSASYGNTIYF
. . TRBJ1-2 TRBV10-3 TGTGCCATCAGTGGAGGAGGGGGTTCCAACTATGGCTACACCTTC CAISGGGGSNYGYTF
. few TRBJ1-2 TRBV6-5 TGTGCCAGCAGTTGGGGCCGGGAGGGGTTAGCTATCGGCTACACCTTC CASSWGREGLAIGYTF
. few TRBJ2-7 TRBV20-1 TGCAGTGCTAGAGTGTTGAACCTCAAAGAGGAGCAGTACTTC CSARVLNLKEEQYF
TRBD2 . TRBJ2-3 TRBV20-1 TGCAGTGCTAGAGATGAGTTGAGCGGGGGGATCCACCAGTATTTT CSARDELSGGIHQYF
. few TRBJ1-1 TRBV10-2 TGCGCCAGCAGTGAGGTCAGATTGAACACTGAAGCTTTCTTT CASSEVRLNTEAFF
. few TRBJ2-5 TRBV7-8 TGTGCCAGCAGCTTAGGTCAAGGGAGCGGAGAGACCCAGTACTTC CASSLGQGSGETQYF
. . TRBJ2-2 TRBV19 TGTGCCAGTACCCTTCTACAGGGCGCCGGGGAGCTGTTTTTT CASTLLQGAGELFF